These T cell receptor beta chains were read from a single sample in a study of patients and donors after allogeneic stem cell transplantation. From the RT-PCR reads, TCRdb called clonotypes with MiXCR, one entry per CDR3 protein. The profile covers 37,000 or so distinct CDR3 sequences, with about 30% appearing a single time and 60% to 80% taken by the ten largest. Sample: blood, either unsorted or a sorted T cell fraction (not recorded which). All receptors derive from a human donor who was either an allogeneic HSCT recipient or a stem cell or donor lymphocyte infusion donor (not recorded which). It is not recorded whose cells these are; they may come from a transplant donor. Both conserved end residues are part of each CDR3. A D gene is named only where the DNA matches it firmly. Clone size appears in some rows only: once, few, many, or a class for an expanded clone.

TRBV12-3/TRBV12-4	.	many	TRBJ1-5	CASSVGQPQHF	TGTGCCAGCAGTGTGGGTCAGCCCCAGCATTTT
TRBV28	.	.	TRBJ1-1	CASSLVGVGFEAFF	TGTGCCAGCAGTTTGGTTGGGGTGGGGTTTGAAGCTTTCTTT
TRBV24-1	TRBD1	few	TRBJ1-5	CATSDFLNPGTGGNQPQHF	TGTGCCACCAGTGATTTTCTAAACCCCGGGACAGGGGGTAATCAGCCCCAGCATTTT
TRBV21-1	.	.	TRBJ1-1	CASSKAGPTENTEAFF	TGTGCCAGCAGCAAAGCTGGCCCTACGGAGAACACTGAAGCTTTCTTT
TRBV12-3/TRBV12-4	.	many	TRBJ1-2	CASSWGGWLANYGYTF	TGTGCCAGCAGTTGGGGCGGCTGGTTAGCTAACTATGGCTACACCTTC
TRBV10-3	.	many	TRBJ1-1	CAIRAYLGPYTEAFF	TGTGCCATCAGGGCCTACCTAGGACCGTACACTGAAGCTTTCTTT
TRBV3-1	.	medium-sized	TRBJ1-2	CASSLGEGWRGYTF	TGTGCCAGCAGCCTCGGGGAGGGCTGGCGTGGCTACACCTTC
TRBV12-3/TRBV12-4	TRBD1	.	TRBJ2-3	CASSFLQGAKGTDTQYF	TGTGCCAGCAGTTTCCTACAGGGGGCGAAGGGCACAGATACGCAGTATTTT
TRBV5-1	.	.	TRBJ2-1	CASSLVLLGNEQFF	TGCGCCAGCAGCTTGGTCCTCCTCGGCAATGAGCAGTTCTTC
TRBV20-1	.	few	TRBJ1-6	CSARVPRLGSPLHF	TGCAGTGCTAGAGTGCCTCGGTTGGGTTCACCCCTCCACTTT
TRBV27	TRBD2	few	TRBJ2-1	CASSSFRASGRAWRFF	TGTGCCAGCAGTTCCTTTCGGGCTAGCGGGAGGGCCTGGAGGTTCTTC
TRBV12-3/TRBV12-4	TRBD2	many	TRBJ2-1	CASSLRTSGYNEQFF	TGTGCCAGCAGTTTACGGACTAGCGGTTACAATGAGCAGTTCTTC
TRBV4-3	.	few	TRBJ1-5	CASSQVRITGILPQHF	TGCGCCAGCAGCCAAGTCCGGATCACAGGGATCTTGCCCCAGCATTTT
TRBV7-8	.	.	TRBJ1-6	CASSYRQLPSPLHF	TGTGCCAGCAGCTATCGACAGTTACCTTCACCCCTCCACTTT
TRBV5-1	.	.	TRBJ2-1	CASSDDGSISYNEQFF	TGCGCCAGCAGCGACGACGGGTCTATCTCCTACAATGAGCAGTTCTTC
TRBV7-9	TRBD1	few	TRBJ1-4	CASSGTGTGNEKLFF	TGTGCCAGCAGCGGAACCGGGACAGGCAATGAAAAACTGTTTTTT
TRBV7-2	.	many	TRBJ1-2	CASSHGSDYGYTF	TGTGCCAGCAGCCACGGGTCCGACTATGGCTACACCTTC
TRBV7-3	.	.	TRBJ2-6	CASSLFGSPSGANVLTF	TGTGCCAGCAGCTTATTCGGAAGTCCCTCTGGGGCCAACGTCCTGACTTTC
TRBV28	TRBD1	.	TRBJ1-2	CASSLPGQGSYGYTF	TGTGCCAGCAGTTTACCTGGACAGGGTAGCTATGGCTACACCTTC
TRBV7-2	.	few	TRBJ2-5	CASSLNWAGQETQYF	TGTGCCAGCAGCTTAAATTGGGCAGGGCAGGAGACCCAGTACTTC
TRBV10-3	TRBD1	few	TRBJ1-5	CASQDRASNQPQHF	TGTGCCTCCCAGGACAGGGCTAGCAATCAGCCCCAGCATTTT
TRBV9	TRBD2	.	TRBJ2-1	CASSVTGGLGWDEQFF	TGTGCCAGCAGCGTAACCGGGGGGTTGGGATGGGATGAGCAGTTCTTC
TRBV29-1	TRBD1	many	TRBJ1-5	CSVRQGAGQPQHF	TGCAGCGTTCGACAGGGGGCTGGGCAGCCCCAGCATTTT
TRBV12-3/TRBV12-4	TRBD1	.	TRBJ1-4	CASSPRGIGNEKLFF	TGTGCCAGCAGTCCCAGGGGGATCGGTAATGAAAAACTGTTTTTT
TRBV20-1	.	few	TRBJ2-5	CSASQETQYF	TGCAGTGCTAGTCAAGAGACCCAGTACTTC